Here is one T cell receptor beta chain with its context. This sample was included in a study of blood T cell repertoires in COVID-19. The overall study: Some COVID-19 samples were acute and others convalescent; all came from the United States, Italy and Spain. From T cells, B-cell-depleted T cells, or PBMCs came the material, which was cDNA or gDNA.

The ends lost 0 bases at V and 8 bases at J; junction bases unmatched: 16. CDR1 and CDR2 from the germline V gene are SGHTA and FQGNSA. The CDR3 has 19 residues. In the authors' methods: Reference gene primer amplification yielded estimated nucleated cell counts. TCRdb's table, derived via immunoSEQ multiplex PCR, lists solely in-frame clones and lacks some. The DNA was the basis for D and trimming; V, J and clone size are from that table. The data hold roughly 200,000 clones, with 70% to 90% observed a single time. The chain employs TRBV7-2 and TRBJ1-4; 9 bases map to TRBD1. Material for sequencing was peripheral blood. The receptor was derived from a man younger than 30 with active or convalescent COVID-19. The CDR3 loop is CASSLAFSFTGGLEEKLFF. The DNA of the CDR3 is TGTGCCAGCAGCTTAGCGTTTTCCTTCACAGGGGGCCTTGAGGAAAAACTGTTTTTT.